Below, 4 T cell receptor beta chains from the same sample are listed, as sequenced in a study of regulatory T cells in long-lasting Graves disease. iRepertoire HTBI primers and Arm-PCR of CDR3 regions built TCR beta libraries. A single record per CDR3 protein comes from TCRdb applying MiXCR to the multiplex PCR reads. The data contain about 380,000 distinct CDR3 sequences, about 14% of them seen just once; the ten biggest clones take up about 20%. Time point specified: newly diagnosed GD, antithyroid drugs for less than 3 months. PBMC-extracted RNA yielded the TCR library. The sequencing used peripheral blood mononuclear cells (PBMCs), collected at new diagnosis, from a patient treated with antithyroid drugs. The receptors originated from a female donor with Graves disease.

There are many counts of this clonotype. The V and J genes are TRBV11-2 and TRBJ2-1, with 8 bases that match TRBD2. The V gene end was trimmed by 5 bases and the J gene end by 6 bases; junction bases not matched to a gene: 12. Germline V CDR1 and CDR2: SGHAT, FQNNGV. The CDR3 contains 16 residues. The CDR3 is CASSLLGGLVGNEQFF. The CDR3 DNA reads TGTGCCAGCAGCCTGTTGGGGGGACTAGTTGGCAATGAGCAGTTCTTC.

The table lists this clonotype with many counts. The rearrangement links TRBV6-2 or TRBV6-3 to TRBJ2-7, with 7 bases lining up with TRBD1. The CDR3 contains 14 residues. Losses at the gene ends were 5 bases for V and 0 bases for J; bases not matched to a gene: 4. Germline CDR1 MNHEY, CDR2 SVGEGT. The CDR3 DNA sequence: TGTGCCAGCAGTCAACGGGACAGCTCCTACGAGCAGTACTTC. Encoded protein: CASSQRDSSYEQYF.

In this sample, this clonotype turned up many times. Germline is not matched at one junction end, which may reflect a read error. The rearrangement joins TRBV5-5 to TRBJ2-7; D is undetermined. Germline V lookup: CDR1 SGHKS, CDR2 YYEKEE (reference sequence). The CDR3 spans 12 residues. The CDR3 protein is CASSLSNYEQYF. The CDR3 bases are TGCGCCAGCAGCTTGTCGAACTACGAGCAGTACTTC.

Many counts were recorded for this clonotype. This sequence joins TRBV7-2 and TRBJ2-7, with 7 bases lining up with TRBD2. CDR1 and CDR2 from the germline V gene are SGHTA and FQGNSA. V shed 6 bases and J 1 base; nucleotides not matched to a gene: 9. This CDR3 has 15 amino acids. This chain's CDR3 is CASSLRLALSYEQYF. The CDR3 DNA sequence: TGTGCCAGCAGTCTTAGACTAGCCCTATCCTACGAGCAGTACTTC.